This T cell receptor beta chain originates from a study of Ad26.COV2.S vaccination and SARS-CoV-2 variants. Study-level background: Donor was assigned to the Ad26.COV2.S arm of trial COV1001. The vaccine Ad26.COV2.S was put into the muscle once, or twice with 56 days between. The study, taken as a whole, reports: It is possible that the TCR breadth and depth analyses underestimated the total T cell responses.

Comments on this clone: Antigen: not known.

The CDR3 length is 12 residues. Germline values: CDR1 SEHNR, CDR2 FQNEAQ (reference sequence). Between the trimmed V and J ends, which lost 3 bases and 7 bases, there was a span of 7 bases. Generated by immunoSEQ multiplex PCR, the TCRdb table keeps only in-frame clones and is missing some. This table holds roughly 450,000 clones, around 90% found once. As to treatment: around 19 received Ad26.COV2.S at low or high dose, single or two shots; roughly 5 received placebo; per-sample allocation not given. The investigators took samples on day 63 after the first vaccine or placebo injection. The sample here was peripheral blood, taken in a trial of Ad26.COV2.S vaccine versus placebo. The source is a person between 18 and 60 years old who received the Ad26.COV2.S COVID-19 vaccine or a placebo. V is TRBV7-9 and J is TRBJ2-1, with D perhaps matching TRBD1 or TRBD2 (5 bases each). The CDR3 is CASSFWGNEQFF. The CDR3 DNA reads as TGTGCCAGCAGCTTTTGGGGGAATGAGCAGTTCTTC.